This passage covers 30 T cell receptor beta chains from one sample sequenced in a study of blood T cell repertoires in COVID-19. The protocol was immunoSEQ multiplex PCR, while the TCRdb copy is restricted to in-frame clones and leaves out a portion. The data contain roughly 250,000 clones, about 76% of them singletons. The specimen was peripheral blood. The receptors originated from a woman in her sixties with active or convalescent COVID-19.

This chain links TRBV4-3 with TRBJ1-2; a weak D match, TRBD1 (5 bases). CDR1 and CDR2 (germline): LGHNA, YSLEER. V was clipped by 1 base and J by 4 bases, with 19 bases between them. The CDR3 is 17 residues long. This chain's CDR3 is CASSQAYNQGRAYGYTF. CDR3 nucleotides: TGCGCCAGCAGCCAAGCGTACAACCAGGGTCGGGCCTATGGCTACACCTTC.

This clone has just a few counts. The chain combines TRBV18 with TRBJ1-5; D gene unclear. Germline values: CDR1 KGHSH, CDR2 LQKENI. This CDR3 is built from 13 residues. The V gene lost 3 bases and the J gene lost 5 bases, with 8 bases spanning the gap. The CDR3 is CASSPVEDQPQHF. The CDR3 coding sequence is TGTGCCAGCTCACCTGTCGAGGATCAGCCCCAGCATTTT.

There are a few counts of this clone. V gene TRBV10-3 combines with J gene TRBJ2-2; TRBD1 agrees at 9 bases. J lost 2 bases, V lost 3 bases, and 4 bases had no gene match. Germline CDR1 reads ENHRY; CDR2 reads SYGVKD. CDR3 length equals 16 residues. The DNA for the CDR3 is TGTGCCATCAGTGATAGGGACAGGGTTAACACCGGGGAGCTGTTTTTT. Translating gives CAISDRDRVNTGELFF.

The genes are TRBV28 and TRBJ2-7; D perhaps matches TRBD1 (6 bases). The CDR3 spans 15 residues. V was cut by 3 bases and J by 0 bases, with 12 bases left in between. CDR1 is MDHEN, CDR2 SYDVKM, per germline. CDR3 in DNA: TGTGCCAGCAGTTTCAGGGGCCCGGCCTCCTACGAGCAGTACTTC. It yields the protein CASSFRGPASYEQYF.

The chain combines TRBV7-9 with TRBJ2-7; 8 bases are shared with TRBD2. CDR1 is SEHNR and CDR2 is FQNEAQ in the germline V gene (reference sequence). This CDR3 is built from 15 residues. Unmatched junction bases numbered 4, after V lost 3 bases and J lost 0 bases. CDR3 residues: CASSFPGGLSYEQYF. In DNA, the CDR3 is TGTGCCAGCAGCTTCCCGGGGGGGCTCTCCTACGAGCAGTACTTC.

The gene calls are TRBV5-6 and TRBJ1-1; tentatively, D is TRBD1 (5 bases). CDR3 length: 13 residues. The V gene lost 4 bases and the J gene lost 2 bases, with 9 bases spanning the gap. The germline gives CDR1 SGHDT, CDR2 YYEEEE. This chain's CDR3 is CASSLQGNTEAFF. Written as DNA, the CDR3 is TGTGCCAGCAGCCTGCAGGGTAACACTGAAGCTTTCTTT.

The genes are TRBV6-2 or TRBV6-3 and TRBJ2-3; D perhaps matches TRBD2 (5 bases). V lost 0 bases to trimming and J lost 4 bases, with 11 bases between them. Per germline, CDR1 MNHEY and CDR2 SVGEGT. The CDR3 has 15 residues. The CDR3 DNA reads as TGTGCCAGCAGTTACTCGAAGCGGTTCTCAGATACGCAGTATTTT. It codes for CASSYSKRFSDTQYF.

The chain is built from TRBV7-2 and TRBJ2-2; D may be TRBD1 (5 bases). Germline V CDR1 and CDR2: SGHTA, FQGNSA. V was clipped by 4 bases and J by 2 bases, with 11 bases between them. This CDR3 is 15 amino acids long. The CDR3 DNA sequence: TGTGCCAGCAGCTCATTTAGGGGAAACACCGGGGAGCTGTTTTTT. It encodes CASSSFRGNTGELFF.

The J gene is TRBJ1-1, the V gene TRBV5-1; D perhaps matches TRBD1 (6 bases). Germline loops: CDR1 SGHRS, CDR2 YFSETQ. The CDR3 length is 12 residues. Trimming stripped 8 bases from V and 2 bases from J, with 10 bases between. CDR3 residues: CASIQGNTEAFF. The CDR3, as DNA: TGCGCCAGTATACAGGGTAACACTGAAGCTTTCTTT. The complete variable domain, with remaining parts taken from reference TRBV5-1 and TRBJ1-1, reads KAGVTQTPRYLIKTRGQQVTLSCSPISGHRSVSWYQQTPGQGLQFLFEYFSETQRNKGNFPGRFSGRQFSNSRSEMNVSTLELGDSALYLCASIQGNTEAFFGQGTRLTVV.

The CDR3 loop is CASSLGQGANYGYTF. The CDR3 DNA is TGTGCCAGCAGCTTGGGGCAGGGGGCTAACTATGGCTACACCTTC. The rearrangement uses TRBV5-4 and TRBJ1-2; the match to TRBD1 covers 7 bases. Per germline, CDR1 SGHNT and CDR2 YYREEE (reference sequence). There are 15 residues in the CDR3. The ends lost 0 bases at V and 0 bases at J; junction bases unmatched: 2.

The chain carries TRBV28 and TRBJ1-2; D unresolved. The V end was cut by 6 bases, the J end by 4 bases, with 15 bases between. This CDR3 spans 14 amino acids. The germline CDR1 and CDR2 sequences are MDHEN and SYDVKM. Here the CDR3 DNA reads TGTGCCAGCAGGGCCACAGACGCTGGCTATGGCTACACCTTC. It translates to CASRATDAGYGYTF.

This chain links TRBV7-9 with TRBJ1-6, with D perhaps TRBD1 (6 bases). The germline V and J ends were trimmed by 1 base and 6 bases, with 7 bases remaining between them. The germline V gene encodes CDR1 SEHNR and CDR2 FQNEAQ (reference sequence). This CDR3 has 14 residues. This chain's CDR3 is CASSLVQGNSPLHF. The DNA for the CDR3 is TGTGCCAGCAGCTTAGTACAGGGTAATTCACCCCTCCACTTT.

In this sample, this clone turned up many times. The chain is built from TRBV29-1 and TRBJ2-3; 9 bases agree with TRBD2. V was clipped by 1 base and J by 4 bases; unmatched bases: 3. This CDR3 comprises 14 residues. Looked up from germline, CDR1 is SQVTM and CDR2 is ANQGSEA. CDR3 bases: TGCAGCGTTGAAGGCAGCGGGGGGCCAGATACGCAGTATTTT. It codes for CSVEGSGGPDTQYF.

The genes are TRBV12-5 and TRBJ2-5; 13 nucleotides agree with TRBD2. Germline CDR1 LGHNT, CDR2 FRNRAP. This CDR3 has 17 residues. V lost 5 bases, J lost 0 bases, and 6 bases stayed unmatched. The CDR3 sequence: CASGPGLAGAYQETQYF. In DNA form, the CDR3 reads TGTGCTAGTGGTCCAGGACTAGCGGGGGCGTACCAAGAGACCCAGTACTTC.

This chain joins TRBV11-2 and TRBJ2-1; 8 bases align to TRBD2. The CDR3 spans 15 residues. Germline V gene data show CDR1 as SGHAT and CDR2 as FQNNGV. The V and J ends lost 1 base and 5 bases, in that order; junction bases with no gene match: 4. The CDR3 here is CASSLGARGDNEQFF. In nucleotides, the CDR3 is TGTGCCAGCAGCTTAGGAGCGCGGGGGGACAATGAGCAGTTCTTC.

A remark on this clone: This same CDR3 is encoded by further DNA sequences in the sample. The CDR3 nucleotides read TGTGCCAGCAGCTTGGATCCGGGGGGCGCAGATACGCAGTATTTT. The encoded protein is CASSLDPGGADTQYF. The chain joins TRBV5-4 to TRBJ2-3; tentative D call: TRBD2 (7 bases). The CDR3 has 15 residues. The ends were cut back, 0 bases at V and 4 bases at J, with 12 bases in the middle. The germline V gene has CDR1 SGHNT and CDR2 YYREEE (reference sequence).

This clone was seen many times. The chain joins TRBV6-2 or TRBV6-3 to TRBJ2-7; 8 nucleotides agree with TRBD1. The CDR3 covers 13 residues. V lost 2 bases, J lost 3 bases, and 0 bases stayed unmatched. Germline assignment: CDR1 MNHEY and CDR2 SVGEGT. This CDR3 reads CASSYTGGYEQYF. In DNA, the CDR3 is TGTGCCAGCAGTTACACAGGGGGCTACGAGCAGTACTTC.

This sequence joins TRBV5-5 and TRBJ1-1; TRBD1 matches at 9 bases. The CDR3 loop spans 15 amino acids. Per germline, CDR1 SGHKS and CDR2 YYEKEE (reference sequence). Losses at the gene ends were 4 bases for V and 4 bases for J; bases not matched to a gene: 8. CDR3 sequence: CASSTLGQGLTEAFF. As DNA, the CDR3 is TGTGCCAGCAGCACACTGGGACAGGGTCTCACTGAAGCTTTCTTT.

The chain couples TRBV18 to TRBJ2-2, with D possibly matching TRBD2 (6 bases). The CDR3 contains 16 residues. V was cut by 6 bases and J by 0 bases, with 14 bases left in between. CDR1 is KGHSH, CDR2 LQKENI, per germline. CDR3 nucleotides: TGTGCCAGCTCCCGGGAACTAGCCCCGAACACCGGGGAGCTGTTTTTT. Its protein is CASSRELAPNTGELFF.

The genes are TRBV6-5 and TRBJ2-2; 9 bases match TRBD1. Germline CDR1 MNHEY, CDR2 SVGAGI. The junction had 2 bases not matched to a gene; V was cut back by 6 bases and J by 0 bases. This CDR3 spans 15 amino acids. CDR3 sequence (DNA): TGTGCCAGCAGCTGGACAGGGGCGAACACCGGGGAGCTGTTTTTT. Translating it yields CASSWTGANTGELFF.

The rearrangement links TRBV7-9 to TRBJ2-2; no firm D call. Per germline, CDR1 SEHNR and CDR2 FQNEAQ (reference sequence). V was shortened by 2 bases and J by 5 bases, with 3 bases between the two germline ends. This CDR3 comprises 12 residues. The DNA for the CDR3 is TGTGCCAGCAGCTTACATACCGGGGAGCTGTTTTTT. Protein product: CASSLHTGELFF. The full variable domain, its missing parts supplied by reference TRBV7-9 and TRBJ2-2, is DTGVSQNPRHKITKRGQNVTFRCDPISEHNRLYWYRQTLGQGPEFLTYFQNEAQLEKSRLLSDRFSAERPKGSFSTLEIQRTEQGDSAMYLCASSLHTGELFFGEGSRLTVL.

A note on this clone: Relative to the germline gene, one junction end is altered; a read error may explain this. V and J are TRBV2 and TRBJ2-6; TRBD1 agrees at 8 bases. Germline values: CDR1 SNHLY, CDR2 FYNNEI. The CDR3 runs to 9 residues. CDR3 region: CASGDRTLF. In nucleotides, the CDR3 is TGTGCCAGCGGGGACAGGACCCTTTTC.

The J gene is TRBJ2-2, the V gene TRBV11-2, with TRBD1 identical over 7 bases. The CDR3 is 15 residues long. In germline, CDR1 is SGHAT, CDR2 FQNNGV. Unmatched junction bases numbered 7, after V lost 6 bases and J lost 3 bases. The CDR3, as DNA: TGTGCCAGCAGTTCCGGGACAGCCTACACCGGGGAGCTGTTTTTT. Translation gives CASSSGTAYTGELFF.

With respect to this clone: The same CDR3 also results from other DNA sequences found in this sample. The rearrangement links TRBV5-4 to TRBJ2-3; D not resolved. V was shortened by 2 bases and J by 0 bases, with 4 bases between the two germline ends. Germline V CDR1 and CDR2: SGHNT, YYREEE (reference sequence). The CDR3 consists of 13 residues. The CDR3 sequence is CASSFSSTDTQYF. In nucleotides, the CDR3 is TGTGCCAGCAGCTTTTCTAGCACAGATACGCAGTATTTT.

The chain employs TRBV10-3 and TRBJ2-2; 7 bases are shared with TRBD1. V was clipped by 5 bases and J by 4 bases; unmatched bases: 7. CDR1 and CDR2 (germline): ENHRY, SYGVKD. This CDR3 comprises 15 residues. CDR3 in amino acids: CAISKEQGSTGELFF. CDR3 DNA sequence: TGTGCCATCAGTAAAGAACAGGGGAGCACCGGGGAGCTGTTTTTT.

CDR3 sequence (DNA): TGTGCCAGCAGCCATTACAGGGGAGCCGGGGCCAACGTCCTGACTTTC. Translation gives CASSHYRGAGANVLTF. The chain joins TRBV3-1 (or the pseudogene TRBV3-2) to TRBJ2-6, with 7 bases fitting TRBD1. The CDR3 has 16 amino acids. J gave up 4 bases and V 3 bases, and 6 bases lay outside the gene matches. Germline loops: CDR1 LGHDT, CDR2 YNNKEL (reference sequence).

The chain's CDR3 is CASSLTSGGSTDTQYF. The CDR3 region has the DNA TGTGCCAGCAGCTTAACTAGCGGGGGCTCTACAGATACGCAGTATTTT. The chain has TRBV7-7 and TRBJ2-3; TRBD2 matches 11 bases. V shed 2 bases, J shed 3 bases, and the junction held 4 bases outside the gene matches. This CDR3 is built from 16 residues. Looked up from germline, CDR1 is SSHAT and CDR2 is FNYEAQ (reference sequence). The whole variable domain, remainder taken from reference TRBV7-7 and TRBJ2-3, is GAGVSQSPRYKVTKRGQDVTLRCDPISSHATLYWYQQALGQGPEFLTYFNYEAQPDKSGLPSDRFSAERPEGSISTLTIQRTEQRDSAMYRCASSLTSGGSTDTQYFGPGTRLTVL.

The chain joins TRBV4-1 to TRBJ2-5; 7 bases agree with TRBD1. CDR1 MGHRA and CDR2 YSYEKL come from the germline V gene. V lost 0 bases and J lost 0; bases outside the gene matches: 13. The CDR3 loop spans 19 amino acids. The CDR3 nucleotides are TGCGCCAGCAGCCAAGATGAGGGGGCTCCCAATATGTACCAAGAGACCCAGTACTTC. Translation: CASSQDEGAPNMYQETQYF.

The chain links TRBV18 to TRBJ1-6; D may be TRBD1 (6 bases). Trimming pared 3 bases from V and 6 bases from J, leaving 15 bases between. The CDR3 is 16 residues long. The germline V gene encodes CDR1 KGHSH and CDR2 LQKENI. CDR3 DNA sequence: TGTGCCAGCTCACCCCTAACCGGGACAACTAATTCACCCCTCCACTTT. This translates into CASSPLTGTTNSPLHF.

V is TRBV19 and J is TRBJ2-1; TRBD2 agrees at 8 bases. CDR1 and CDR2 from the germline V gene are LNHDA and SQIVND (reference sequence). This CDR3 has 19 amino acids. J lost 0 bases, V lost 0 bases, and 10 bases had no gene match. The CDR3, as DNA: TGTGCCAGTAGTATAGAGGCGGGGGGAGCGACGAGCTCCTACAATGAGCAGTTCTTC. Translating gives CASSIEAGGATSSYNEQFF.